One and the same sample provided the 11 T cell receptor beta chains below, sequenced in a study of cytomegalovirus exposure and HLA in healthy donors listed by TCRdb under 2017. Library construction relied on the immunoSEQ multiplex PCR assay. TCRdb provides this immuneACCESS table in a form limited to in-frame rearrangements. Some clones are lacking; in checked studies, under half of them reflect an unresolved V gene, and why the rest are absent is not known. For this sample there are 200,000 to 250,000 clones; approximately 87% appear just once. The ten largest clones capture 5.5% to 6.5% of the sample. The sequencing input was PBMCs. All receptors come from a woman aged 18-35 years in good health and CMV-seronegative.

V gene TRBV2 combines with J gene TRBJ1-4; perhaps TRBD1 as D (5 bases). There are 15 residues in the CDR3. CDR1 SNHLY and CDR2 FYNNEI come from the germline V gene. The V and J ends lost 0 bases and 8 bases respectively, with 13 bases between them. CDR3 DNA: TGTGCCAGCAGTGAAGCACGGGGCTTCTTGGAAAAACTGTTTTTT. Translating gives CASSEARGFLEKLFF.

This chain connects TRBV19 to TRBJ2-1, with 7 bases aligning to TRBD2. The CDR3 is 16 amino acids. Trimming cost V 3 bases and J 7 bases; bases outside gene matches: 12. The germline V gene encodes CDR1 LNHDA and CDR2 SQIVND (reference sequence). The CDR3: CASSMGGTPGGNEQFF. The CDR3 region has the DNA TGTGCCAGTAGTATGGGAGGGACCCCCGGGGGAAATGAGCAGTTCTTC.

V usage is TRBV28 and J usage is TRBJ1-1; D not certain. Germline V gene lookup returns CDR1 MDHEN and CDR2 SYDVKM. The CDR3 covers 13 residues. Trimming stripped 3 bases from V and 0 bases from J, with 5 bases between. The CDR3 DNA sequence: TGTGCCAGCAGTTTCGGTATGAACACTGAAGCTTTCTTT. It yields the protein CASSFGMNTEAFF.

CDR3 protein: CASSWTGTEQFF. The CDR3 DNA reads TGTGCCAGCAGTTGGACAGGGACTGAGCAGTTCTTC. J is TRBJ2-1 and V is TRBV28, with 8 bases lining up with TRBD1. From germline, CDR1 is MDHEN and CDR2 SYDVKM. There are 12 residues in the CDR3. The junction had 2 bases not matched to a gene; V was cut back by 4 bases and J by 9 bases.

J is TRBJ1-1 and V is TRBV29-1, with 9 bases lining up with TRBD1. V dropped 1 base and J dropped 4; count of bases not matched to a gene: 7. Germline values: CDR1 SQVTM, CDR2 ANQGSEA. The CDR3 has 15 residues. CDR3 sequence reads: CSVEVRDREGTEAFF. In DNA form, the CDR3 reads TGCAGCGTTGAAGTCCGGGACAGGGAGGGCACTGAAGCTTTCTTT.

The chain combines TRBV18 with TRBJ1-5, with unresolved D. Per germline, CDR1 KGHSH and CDR2 LQKENI. The CDR3 runs 12 residues. V lost 5 bases and J 2 bases, leaving 4 bases between the germline ends. CDR3 in amino acids: CASSSRNQPQHF. The DNA of the CDR3 is TGTGCCAGCTCATCCCGCAATCAGCCCCAGCATTTT.

The V gene is TRBV13, the J gene TRBJ1-1; TRBD1 might be the D (5 bases). CDR3 length: 15 amino acids. Trimming pared 5 bases from V and 6 bases from J, leaving 19 bases between. The germline V gene encodes CDR1 PRHDT and CDR2 FYEKMQ (reference sequence). CDR3 coding DNA: TGTGCCAGCAGCCCGAGAGGGGTCGGGAGAGCTGAAGCTTTCTTT. This sequence encodes CASSPRGVGRAEAFF. Combining the CDR3 with reference TRBV13 and TRBJ1-1 gives the whole variable domain AAGVIQSPRHLIKEKRETATLKCYPIPRHDTVYWYQQGPGQDPQFLISFYEKMQSDKGSIPDRFSAQQFSDYHSELNMSSLELGDSALYFCASSPRGVGRAEAFFGQGTRLTVV.

The chain uses TRBV29-1 and TRBJ1-2; 8 bases line up with TRBD1. This CDR3 has 13 amino acids. V lost 6 bases to trimming and J lost 0 bases; unmatched junction nucleotides: 3. Germline values: CDR1 SQVTM, CDR2 ANQGSEA. In nucleotides, the CDR3 is TGCAGCGTAGTGGGACAGGCTAACTATGGCTACACCTTC. It specifies CSVVGQANYGYTF.

The CDR3 loop is CASSSPTEMYEQYF. The DNA for the CDR3 is TGTGCCAGCAGCTCCCCGACAGAGATGTACGAGCAGTACTTC. The chain joins TRBV13 to TRBJ2-7, with a weak D call TRBD1 (5 bases). There are 14 residues in the CDR3. V was trimmed by 4 bases and J by 4 bases, leaving 14 bases between them. Germline V gene lookup returns CDR1 PRHDT and CDR2 FYEKMQ (reference sequence).

The chain combines TRBV7-3 with TRBJ1-2; D gene unclear. Germline V gene sequence: CDR1 SGHTA, CDR2 FQGTGA. This CDR3 is built from 14 residues. V dropped 5 bases and J dropped 0 bases, with 10 bases sitting between them. The CDR3 nucleotides are TGTGCCAGCAGCGTCGACGGTTCTAACTATGGCTACACCTTC. It is translated as CASSVDGSNYGYTF. Supplemented by reference TRBV7-3 and TRBJ1-2, the full variable domain reads GAGVSQTPSNKVTEKGKYVELRCDPISGHTALYWYRQSLGQGPEFLIYFQGTGAADDSGLPNDRFFAVRPEGSVSTLKIQRTERGDSAVYLCASSVDGSNYGYTFGSGTRLTVV.

The chain recombines TRBV5-1 with TRBJ2-7; TRBD1 agrees at 9 bases. The CDR3 is 15 residues long. Per the germline V gene, CDR1 is SGHRS and CDR2 is YFSETQ. Trimming took 4 bases from V and 3 from J; bases not matched to a gene: 8. CDR3 sequence reads: CASSSPGTGNYEQYF. The CDR3 coding sequence is TGCGCCAGCAGCAGCCCCGGGACAGGGAACTACGAGCAGTACTTC.